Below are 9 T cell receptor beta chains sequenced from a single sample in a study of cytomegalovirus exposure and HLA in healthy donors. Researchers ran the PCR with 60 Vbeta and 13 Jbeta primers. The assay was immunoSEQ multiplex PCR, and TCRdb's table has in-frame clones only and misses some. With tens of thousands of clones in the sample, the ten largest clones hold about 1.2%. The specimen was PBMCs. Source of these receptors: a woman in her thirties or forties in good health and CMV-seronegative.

CDR3 loop: CAISEGKGALINTEAFF. The DNA for the CDR3 is TGTGCCATCAGCGAGGGAAAGGGGGCTCTGATAAACACTGAAGCTTTCTTT. The chain links TRBV10-3 to TRBJ1-1, with 7 bases aligning to TRBD1. The CDR3 spans 17 residues. Germline V lookup: CDR1 ENHRY, CDR2 SYGVKD. With V trimmed by 6 bases and J by 2 bases, 15 bases remained unmatched.

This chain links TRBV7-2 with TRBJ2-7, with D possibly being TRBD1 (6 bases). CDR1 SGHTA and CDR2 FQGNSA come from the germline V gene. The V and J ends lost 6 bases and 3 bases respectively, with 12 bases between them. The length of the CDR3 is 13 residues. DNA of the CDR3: TGTGCCAGCAGTTACAGGGTTGGCTACGAGCAGTACTTC. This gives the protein CASSYRVGYEQYF.

This chain's CDR3 is CASSLVAGNEQFF. DNA of the CDR3: TGCGCCAGCAGCTTGGTAGCTGGGAATGAGCAGTTCTTC. The rearrangement joins TRBV5-1 to TRBJ2-1, with unresolved D. The germline gives CDR1 SGHRS, CDR2 YFSETQ. This CDR3 is 13 amino acids long. V lost 0 bases and J 7 bases, leaving 8 bases between the germline ends.

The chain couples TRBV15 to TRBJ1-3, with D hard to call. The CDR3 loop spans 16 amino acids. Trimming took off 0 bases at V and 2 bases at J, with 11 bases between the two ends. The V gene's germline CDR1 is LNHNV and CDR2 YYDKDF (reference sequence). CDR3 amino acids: CATSRDKRNAGNTIYF. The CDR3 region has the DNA TGTGCCACCAGCAGAGATAAGAGGAACGCTGGAAACACCATATATTTT.

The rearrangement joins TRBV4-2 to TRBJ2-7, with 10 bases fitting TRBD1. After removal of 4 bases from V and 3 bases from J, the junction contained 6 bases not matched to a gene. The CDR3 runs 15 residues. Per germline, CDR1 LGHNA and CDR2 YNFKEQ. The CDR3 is CASSRWDRGNYEQYF. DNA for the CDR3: TGTGCCAGCAGCCGTTGGGACAGGGGAAACTACGAGCAGTACTTC.

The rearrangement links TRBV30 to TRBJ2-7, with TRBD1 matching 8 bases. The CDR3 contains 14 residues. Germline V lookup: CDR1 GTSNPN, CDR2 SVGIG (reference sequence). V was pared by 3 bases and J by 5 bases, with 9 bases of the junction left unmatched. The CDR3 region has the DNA TGTGCCTGGAGCCCCGGGACAGGTATGGACGAGCAGTACTTC. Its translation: CAWSPGTGMDEQYF.

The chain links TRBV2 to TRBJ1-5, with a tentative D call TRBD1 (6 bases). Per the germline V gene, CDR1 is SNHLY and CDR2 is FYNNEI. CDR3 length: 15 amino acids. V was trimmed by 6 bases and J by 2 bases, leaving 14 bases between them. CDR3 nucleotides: TGTGCCAGCAGGGGGGGGCAGGTTGGCAATCAGCCCCAGCATTTT. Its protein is CASRGGQVGNQPQHF.

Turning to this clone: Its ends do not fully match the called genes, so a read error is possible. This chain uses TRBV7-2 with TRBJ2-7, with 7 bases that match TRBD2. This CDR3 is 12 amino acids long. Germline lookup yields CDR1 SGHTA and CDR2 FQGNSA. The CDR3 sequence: CASSFGGTSDAW. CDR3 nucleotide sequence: TGTGCCAGCAGCTTTGGGGGAACTAGCGACGCTTGG.

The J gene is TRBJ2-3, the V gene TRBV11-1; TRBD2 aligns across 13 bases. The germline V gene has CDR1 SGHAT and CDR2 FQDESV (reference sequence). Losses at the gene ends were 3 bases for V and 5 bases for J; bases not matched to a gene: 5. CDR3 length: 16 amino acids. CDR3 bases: TGTGCCAGCAGCTTCGGACTAGCGGGAGTTGGAGATACGCAGTATTTT. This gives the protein CASSFGLAGVGDTQYF.